The clone carrying this T cell receptor beta chain came up a few times. The junction departs from the called germline gene at one end, perhaps through a read error. The sample is drawn from a study of OX40 agonist ivuxolimab in advanced cancers. This CDR3 comprises 16 residues. Germline V lookup: CDR1 MDHEN, CDR2 SYDVKM. Profiled with immunoSEQ multiplex PCR; TCRdb holds only in-frame clones, not every one. The data hold some 22,000 clones, with over 70% observed a single time. The V gene is TRBV28, the J gene TRBJ1-1, with D possibly matching TRBD1 (5 bases). The input for sequencing was CD4+ or CD8+ T cells sorted from blood, taken in a trial of the OX40 agonist ivuxolimab. This receptor was identified in an adult with an advanced solid tumor such as melanoma, head and neck, liver or kidney cancer. CDR3 region: CASSYAQSTTTRAMDF. In DNA form, the CDR3 reads TGTGCCAGCAGTTACGCACAATCTACGACAACCAGGGCCATGGACTTT.